The present entry profiles one T cell receptor beta chain with its context. Sequencing was performed with immunoSEQ multiplex PCR; in TCRdb, only in-frame clones are kept and a portion is missing. The sample carries 200,000 to 250,000 clones, roughly 80% recorded once. These data belong to a study of blood T cell repertoires in COVID-19. This CDR3 is built from 15 residues. Per the germline V gene, CDR1 is LNHNV and CDR2 is YYDKDF (reference sequence). The ends lost 1 base at V and 1 base at J; junction bases unmatched: 2. The J gene is TRBJ1-1, the V gene TRBV15, with 8 bases lining up with TRBD1. The clonotype comes from a woman at least 80 years old with acute or convalescent COVID-19. The sample taken for sequencing was peripheral blood. Here the CDR3 reads CATSRVTGANTEAFF. CDR3 sequence (DNA): TGTGCCACCAGCAGAGTGACAGGGGCGAACACTGAAGCTTTCTTT. Full variable domain (rest looked up from reference TRBV15 and TRBJ1-1): DAMVIQNPRYQVTQFGKPVTLSCSQTLNHNVMYWYQQKSSQAPKLLFHYYDKDFNNEADTPDNFQSRRPNTSFCFLDIRSPGLGDTAMYLCATSRVTGANTEAFFGQGTRLTVV.